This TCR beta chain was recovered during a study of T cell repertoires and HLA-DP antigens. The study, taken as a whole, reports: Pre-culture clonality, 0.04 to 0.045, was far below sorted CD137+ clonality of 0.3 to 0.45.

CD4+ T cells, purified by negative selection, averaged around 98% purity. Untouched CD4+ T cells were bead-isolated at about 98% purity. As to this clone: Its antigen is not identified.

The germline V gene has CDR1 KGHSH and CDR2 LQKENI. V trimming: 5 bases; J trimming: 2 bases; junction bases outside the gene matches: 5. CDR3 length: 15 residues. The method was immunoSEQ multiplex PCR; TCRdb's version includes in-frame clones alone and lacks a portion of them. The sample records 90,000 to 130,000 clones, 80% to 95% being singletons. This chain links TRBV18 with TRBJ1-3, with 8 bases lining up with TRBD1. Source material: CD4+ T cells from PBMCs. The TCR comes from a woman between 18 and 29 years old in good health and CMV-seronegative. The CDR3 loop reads CASSNLQGAGNTIYF. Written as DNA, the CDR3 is TGTGCCAGCTCAAATTTACAGGGGGCTGGAAACACCATATATTTT.